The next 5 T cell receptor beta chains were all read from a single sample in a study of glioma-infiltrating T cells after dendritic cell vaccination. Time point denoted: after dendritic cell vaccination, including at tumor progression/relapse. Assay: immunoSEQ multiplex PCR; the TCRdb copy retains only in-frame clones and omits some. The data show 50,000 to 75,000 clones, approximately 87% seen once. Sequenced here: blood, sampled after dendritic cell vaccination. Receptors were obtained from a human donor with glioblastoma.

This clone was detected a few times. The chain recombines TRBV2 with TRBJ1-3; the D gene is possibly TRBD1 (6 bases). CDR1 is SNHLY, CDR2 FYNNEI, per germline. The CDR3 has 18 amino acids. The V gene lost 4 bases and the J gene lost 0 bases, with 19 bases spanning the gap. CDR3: CASSVDRHDYTSGNTIYF. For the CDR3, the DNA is TGTGCCAGCAGTGTAGACAGGCATGATTACACCTCTGGAAACACCATATATTTT.

The chain's CDR3 is CASKKLAGGNTGELFF. CDR3 in DNA: TGTGCCAGCAAAAAACTAGCGGGGGGGAACACCGGGGAGCTGTTTTTT. The rearrangement joins TRBV28 to TRBJ2-2; 12 nucleotides match TRBD2. Germline CDR1 MDHEN, CDR2 SYDVKM. J was trimmed by 1 base and V by 7 bases; bases with no gene match: 4. The CDR3 totals 16 residues.

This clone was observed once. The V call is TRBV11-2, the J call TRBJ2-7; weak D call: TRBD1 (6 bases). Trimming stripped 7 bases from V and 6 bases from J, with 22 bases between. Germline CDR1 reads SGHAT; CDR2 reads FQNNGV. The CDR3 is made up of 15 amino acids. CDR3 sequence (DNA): TGTGCCAGCATCAATATTTTCTCCCAGGGGAGCGAGCAGTACTTC. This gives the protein CASINIFSQGSEQYF.

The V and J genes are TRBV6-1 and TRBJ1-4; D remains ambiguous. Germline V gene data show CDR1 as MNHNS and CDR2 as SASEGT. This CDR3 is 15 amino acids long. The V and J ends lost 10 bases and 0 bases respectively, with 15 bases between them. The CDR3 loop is CATRRGIATNEKLFF. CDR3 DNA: TGTGCCACCCGTCGGGGTATTGCAACTAATGAAAAACTGTTTTTT.

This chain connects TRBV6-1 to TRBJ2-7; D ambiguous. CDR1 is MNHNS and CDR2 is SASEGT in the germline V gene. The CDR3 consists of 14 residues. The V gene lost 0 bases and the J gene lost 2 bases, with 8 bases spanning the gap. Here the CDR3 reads CASSEAPTAYEQYF. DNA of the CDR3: TGTGCCAGCAGTGAAGCCCCAACAGCCTACGAGCAGTACTTC.